Here is one TCR beta chain with its context. The antigen is unknown. The sample belongs to a study of cytomegalovirus exposure and HLA in healthy donors. As for the study in general: An earlier analysis found 110 million or so unique TCR beta sequences from around 180 million T cells. Genotyping of some 390 donors showed that around 85% belonged to the Caucasian-associated ancestry cluster.

This PCR relied on a set of 60 Vbeta primers and 13 Jbeta primers. Sequencing used immunoSEQ multiplex PCR; TCRdb keeps in-frame clones, though not all of them. The profile shows about 210,000 clones, roughly 87% of them singletons. Trimming pared 2 bases from V and 3 bases from J, leaving 4 bases between. This CDR3 has 12 residues. Germline V CDR1 and CDR2: SGHTA, FQGNSA. Points from the study as a whole: Later analysis reportedly placed an Asian-associated ancestry cluster below the approximately 680-donor mean in N-insertions. The authors enumerated under 200 TCR beta chains as linked to cytomegalovirus.

Sequenced sample: PBMCs. V is TRBV7-2 and J is TRBJ1-2, with unresolved D. The source of this sequence is a boy aged 2-15 years in good health and CMV-seronegative. CDR3 region: CASSLRDYGYTF. DNA of the CDR3: TGTGCCAGCAGCTTACGAGACTATGGCTACACCTTC.